These T cell receptor beta chains were read from a single sample in a study of T-cell reconstitution after alpha-beta-depleted transplantation in children. A single record per CDR3 protein comes from TCRdb applying MiXCR to the PCR reads. The sample shows some 520,000 distinct CDR3 sequences, around a third of them seen only once. The specimen was PBMCs from the stem cell graft donor, collected from the stem cell graft. These receptors were collected from a human donor who donated a stem cell graft to a child with aplastic anemia. Each CDR3 is given with its conserved first and last residue. The D gene is left open where the match is weak. Clone size is shown for a subset of rows, as once, few, many or a class of expanded clone.

size,D,J,V,length,DNA,CDR3
few,NA,TRBJ2-3,TRBV6-2/TRBV6-3,13,TGTGCCAGCAGGGACCCCGGCACAGATACGCAGTATTTT,CASRDPGTDTQYF
NA,NA,TRBJ2-5,TRBV5-6,15,TGTGCCAGCAGCTTGGTTTTGGGCAGCCAAGAGACCCAGTACTTC,CASSLVLGSQETQYF
NA,TRBD1,TRBJ1-5,TRBV7-2,14,TGTGCCAGCAGCTTAGGGACAGGGATTCAGCCCCAGCATTTT,CASSLGTGIQPQHF
NA,TRBD2,TRBJ2-3,TRBV29-1,14,TGCAGCGTTCAACGGGGCGGGGGGCCAGATACGCAGTATTTT,CSVQRGGGPDTQYF
few,TRBD1,TRBJ1-2,TRBV5-5,16,TGTGCCAGCAGCTCGGATGCCGGGACAGGGGTTTATGGCTACACCTTC,CASSSDAGTGVYGYTF
few,TRBD1,TRBJ2-3,TRBV20-1,15,TGCAGTGCTATTGAGACAGGGGATTACGCAGATACGCAGTATTTT,CSAIETGDYADTQYF
few,NA,TRBJ2-5,TRBV5-1,12,TGCGCCAGCCTTGGGGCCGGAGAGACCCAGTACTTC,CASLGAGETQYF
few,NA,TRBJ2-1,TRBV29-1,14,TGCAGCGTTGTAAAGGGAGTAGGGTACAATGAGCAGTTCTTC,CSVVKGVGYNEQFF
NA,NA,TRBJ1-1,TRBV19,18,TGTGCCAGTAGTATAGTTCTGAAGGTAGACAGGACTCCACTCGAAGCTTTCTTT,CASSIVLKVDRTPLEAFF
NA,NA,TRBJ2-1,TRBV5-6,13,TGTGCCAGCAGGATCGCGGGCATCAATGAGCAGTTCTTC,CASRIAGINEQFF
NA,NA,TRBJ1-2,TRBV7-2,14,TGTGCCAGCAGCTTAGTTTACAGGGACTATGGCTACACCTTC,CASSLVYRDYGYTF
NA,TRBD1,TRBJ1-5,TRBV20-1,15,TGCAGTGCTAGAGAGGACGGCAGGGGGAATCAGCCCCAGCATTTT,CSAREDGRGNQPQHF
NA,NA,TRBJ2-1,TRBV7-8,17,TGTGCCAGCAGCCCGGTAGGTGGGACTCCCTCCTACAATGAGCAGTTCTTC,CASSPVGGTPSYNEQFF
few,NA,TRBJ1-4,TRBV18,15,TGTGCCAGCTCACCCCCGGCGGCCCGAGATGAAAAACTGTTTTTT,CASSPPAARDEKLFF
NA,TRBD2,TRBJ2-1,TRBV4-3,15,TGCGCCAGCAGCCAACTAGCGGGAGAGAACAATGAGCAGTTCTTC,CASSQLAGENNEQFF
few,NA,TRBJ2-7,TRBV27,13,TGTGCCAGCAGTTTATCCAGGGTCCACGAGCAGTACTTC,CASSLSRVHEQYF